This TCR beta chain was observed in a study of blood T cell repertoires in COVID-19. This table comes from immunoSEQ multiplex PCR, and its TCRdb copy is limited to in-frame clones, with some not included. The sample records a few hundred thousand clones, approximately 89% being singletons. The germline V and J ends were trimmed by 0 bases and 0 bases, with 7 bases remaining between them. The germline V gene encodes CDR1 SGHDT and CDR2 YYEEEE. The CDR3 loop spans 15 amino acids. Sequenced sample: PBMCs or T cells enriched from blood (not recorded which). This receptor was taken from a man aged 30-40 years who had recovered from COVID-19. The chain links TRBV5-6 to TRBJ1-3, with D maybe TRBD1 (5 bases). The CDR3 DNA reads as TGTGCCAGCAGCTTGGACAGGTCCTCTGGAAACACCATATATTTT. It translates to CASSLDRSSGNTIYF.